This section outlines one TCR beta chain sequence together with its context. The target antigen is unknown. Unique molecular identifiers were affixed to discrete cDNA molecules within the library. TCRdb processed the RACE reads anew with MiXCR; each CDR3 protein has one entry. This table has 150,000 to 200,000 distinct CDR3 sequences, 30% appearing once. The CDR3 sequence is 13 residues long. Germline V gives CDR1 ENHRY, CDR2 SYGVKD. Germline trimming cut 4 bases from V and 2 bases from J; bases unmatched to any gene: 1. The data stem from a study of human T cells and chemical hapten exposure. Study background: The sensitizer, 2% DPC, was used on around 2 cm by around 2 cm of upper inner arm skin.

Findings of the study overall: Following DPC sensitization, TCRs present above 1 in 1000 frequency showed no change.

As to time point: pre-sensitization, week 0. Treatment noted: therapeutic diphenylcyclopropenone sensitization with weekly scalp DPC. This chain connects TRBV10-3 to TRBJ2-5; 7 bases map to TRBD1. The input for sequencing was whole blood, taken in connection with sensitization to the hapten diphenylcyclopropenone (DPC). The TCR originated in a woman aged 25 to 39 with alopecia areata. Some clones in this sample may be carry-over from other donors' samples. The CDR3 DNA reads as TGTGCCATCAGTGGGGGACAGCAAGAGACCCAGTACTTC. This gives the protein CAISGGQQETQYF.